The 4 T cell receptor beta chains given below trace back to one sample, sequenced in a study of human T cells and chemical hapten exposure. Time point of the sample: pre-sensitization, week 0. The sample's treatment: therapeutic diphenylcyclopropenone sensitization with weekly scalp DPC. TCRdb re-called the RACE reads through MiXCR, storing one row per CDR3 protein. Of tens of thousands of distinct CDR3 sequences listed, about 9% were seen once; the top ten hold 11% to 15%. The source was whole blood, collected in connection with sensitization to the hapten diphenylcyclopropenone (DPC). Receptor source: a woman between 40 and 55 years old with alopecia areata. Some clones in this sample may be carry-over from other donors' samples.

This clonotype was counted ten times or more. The chain links TRBV4-1 to TRBJ2-7, with D tentatively TRBD1 or TRBD2 (5 bases each). CDR1 and CDR2 from the germline V gene are MGHRA and YSYEKL. This CDR3 contains 15 residues. V shed 0 bases and J shed 2 bases, with 11 bases lying between them. CDR3 sequence reads: CASSQERREPYEQYF. The DNA of the CDR3 is TGCGCCAGCAGCCAAGAACGCAGGGAGCCCTACGAGCAGTACTTC.

This clonotype was found many times. V usage is TRBV5-4 and J usage is TRBJ2-1; D is possibly TRBD2 (5 bases). This CDR3 is 13 amino acids long. CDR1 and CDR2 from the germline V gene are SGHNT and YYREEE (reference sequence). The V and J ends lost 9 bases and 5 bases respectively, with 15 bases between them. The CDR3, as DNA: TGTGCCACCTCCATAGCGATAAACAATGAGCAGTTCTTC. Protein: CATSIAINNEQFF.

At least ten counts were recorded for this clonotype. The CDR3 DNA follows: TGTGCCAGCAGTCAAGCGGGGGGCACTGAAGCTTTCTTT. Translation gives CASSQAGGTEAFF. The V gene is TRBV12-3 or TRBV12-4, the J gene TRBJ1-1; D may be TRBD1 (5 bases). The CDR3 length is 13 residues. Trimming left V 5 bases short and J 4 bases short, with 11 bases between.

This clonotype was seen at least ten times. The genes are TRBV29-1 and TRBJ2-7, with 8 bases lining up with TRBD1. The CDR3 sequence is 12 residues long. Germline loops: CDR1 SQVTM, CDR2 ANQGSEA. V lost 4 bases and J lost 2; bases outside the gene matches: 1. CDR3 nucleotide sequence: TGCAGCGTTGGACAGGGGACCTACGAGCAGTACTTC. It encodes CSVGQGTYEQYF.